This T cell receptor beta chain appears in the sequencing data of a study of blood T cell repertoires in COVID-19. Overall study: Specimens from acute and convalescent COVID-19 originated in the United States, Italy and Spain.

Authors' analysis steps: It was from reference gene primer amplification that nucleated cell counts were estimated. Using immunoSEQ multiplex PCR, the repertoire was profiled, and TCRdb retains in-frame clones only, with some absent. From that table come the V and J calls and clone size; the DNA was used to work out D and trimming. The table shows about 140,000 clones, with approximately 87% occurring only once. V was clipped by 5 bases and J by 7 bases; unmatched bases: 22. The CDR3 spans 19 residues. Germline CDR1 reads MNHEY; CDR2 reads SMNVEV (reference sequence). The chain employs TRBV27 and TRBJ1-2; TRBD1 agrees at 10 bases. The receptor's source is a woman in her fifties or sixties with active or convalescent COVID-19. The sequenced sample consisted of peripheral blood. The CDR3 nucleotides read TGTGCCAGCAGTCAACTCGGGACAGGGGTCCGCGGCCGGGCCCTTGGCTACACCTTC. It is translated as CASSQLGTGVRGRALGYTF.